A single sample gave rise to the 27 T cell receptor beta chains below, sequenced in a study of PD-1 blockade in classical Hodgkin lymphoma. TCRdb's table, derived via immunoSEQ multiplex PCR, lists solely in-frame clones and lacks some. The repertoire holds 100,000 or so clones, with about 89% as singletons. Every single patient, without exception, relapsed after autologous stem cell transplantation, and brentuximab vedotin exposure varied. The sample in question was peripheral blood mononuclear cells (PBMCs), obtained before the second cycle of nivolumab. The receptor set was obtained from a human donor with classical Hodgkin lymphoma.

The rearrangement uses TRBV7-2 and TRBJ1-4; D remains unclear. Germline CDR1 SGHTA, CDR2 FQGNSA. V was cut by 5 bases and J by 3 bases, with 13 bases left in between. The CDR3 has 15 amino acids. CDR3 DNA: TGTGCCAGCAGCCCTTTTTCCAGTTCTAATGAAAAACTGTTTTTT. Translated, it gives CASSPFSSSNEKLFF. The variable domain in full, with the rest retrieved from reference TRBV7-2 and TRBJ1-4, is GAGVSQSPSNKVTEKGKDVELRCDPISGHTALYWYRQSLGQGLEFLIYFQGNSAPDKSGLPSDRFSAERTGGSVSTLTIQRTQQEDSAVYLCASSPFSSSNEKLFFGSGTQLSVL.

The rearrangement links TRBV7-8 to TRBJ1-4; 8 nucleotides line up with TRBD1. CDR3 length: 15 residues. Germline trimming cut 5 bases from V and 3 bases from J; bases unmatched to any gene: 5. The germline V gene has CDR1 SGHVS and CDR2 FQNEAQ. CDR3 amino acids: CASSIGQGANEKLFF. CDR3 nucleotide sequence: TGTGCCAGCAGCATCGGACAGGGTGCTAATGAAAAACTGTTTTTT.

The V and J genes are TRBV19 and TRBJ2-3, with 11 bases identical to TRBD2. Losses at the gene ends were 4 bases for V and 4 bases for J; bases not matched to a gene: 16. This CDR3 is 19 amino acids long. In germline, CDR1 is LNHDA, CDR2 SQIVND (reference sequence). The CDR3 DNA reads TGTGCCAGTAGTACCGATCTCCTCTTAGCGGGGGGGCCGCCAGATACGCAGTATTTT. It specifies CASSTDLLLAGGPPDTQYF.

For this clone: Other nucleotide sequences from this sample produce the same CDR3. This rearrangement joins TRBV5-6 to TRBJ1-3, with TRBD1 identical over 8 bases. V was clipped by 0 bases and J by 4 bases; unmatched bases: 6. Germline V CDR1 and CDR2: SGHDT, YYEEEE. CDR3 length: 16 residues. In DNA form, the CDR3 reads TGTGCCAGCAGCTTGGGGACAGGGAGGTCCGGAAACACCATATATTTT. Protein: CASSLGTGRSGNTIYF.

The gene calls are TRBV7-2 and TRBJ2-5, with a tentative D call TRBD1 (5 bases). The CDR3 is made up of 14 amino acids. Per germline, CDR1 SGHTA and CDR2 FQGNSA. V was trimmed by 5 bases and J by 1 base, leaving 11 bases between them. Here the CDR3 reads CASSTQDSQETQYF. In nucleotides, the CDR3 is TGTGCCAGCAGCACCCAAGACAGCCAAGAGACCCAGTACTTC.

In DNA, the CDR3 is TGTGCCAGCAGTTTTGGGACAGGGGCCCCGAACACTGAAGCTTTCTTT. Translation: CASSFGTGAPNTEAFF. The chain links TRBV27 to TRBJ1-1; 10 nucleotides line up with TRBD1. Losses at the gene ends were 3 bases for V and 1 base for J; bases not matched to a gene: 5. CDR3 length equals 16 residues. Germline CDR1 and CDR2: MNHEY and SMNVEV (reference sequence).

This chain uses TRBV19 with TRBJ1-5, with D possibly being TRBD1 (5 bases). Germline V gene sequence: CDR1 LNHDA, CDR2 SQIVND (reference sequence). The CDR3 has 14 residues. V was shortened by 4 bases and J by 2 bases, with 9 bases between the two germline ends. The CDR3 DNA sequence: TGTGCCAGTAGTACTCAGGGTGGCAATCAGCCCCAGCATTTT. Its translation is CASSTQGGNQPQHF.

V and J are TRBV13 and TRBJ1-2; no clear D. The germline V gene encodes CDR1 PRHDT and CDR2 FYEKMQ (reference sequence). This CDR3 is 13 amino acids long. The ends were cut back, 3 bases at V and 6 bases at J, with 11 bases in the middle. Here the CDR3 reads CASSFGGPNGYTF. DNA of the CDR3: TGTGCCAGCAGCTTTGGCGGCCCCAATGGCTACACCTTC.

The CDR3 DNA is TGTGCCAGCTCACCAATCGATTACGGGAGCTCTGGAAACACCATATATTTT. Encoded protein: CASSPIDYGSSGNTIYF. The chain uses TRBV18 and TRBJ1-3; D is unclear. The CDR3 has 17 residues. Trimming cost V 2 bases and J 0 bases, with 14 bases left between them. Germline V CDR1 and CDR2: KGHSH, LQKENI.

The gene calls are TRBV2 and TRBJ2-3; 9 positions match TRBD2. This CDR3 is built from 14 residues. Germline V gene sequence: CDR1 SNHLY, CDR2 FYNNEI. Trimming took 4 bases from V and 5 from J; bases not matched to a gene: 4. CDR3 nucleotides: TGTGCCAGCAGTGTTAAGCGGGGGGTAGATACGCAGTATTTT. As protein: CASSVKRGVDTQYF.

The chain combines TRBV5-1 with TRBJ1-1; no clear D gene. Trimming left V 0 bases short and J 0 bases short, with 3 bases between. This CDR3 has 13 residues. Germline V gene lookup returns CDR1 SGHRS and CDR2 YFSETQ. In DNA form, the CDR3 reads TGCGCCAGCAGCTTGGGAGTGAACACTGAAGCTTTCTTT. Translating gives CASSLGVNTEAFF. The variable domain in full, completed from reference TRBV5-1 and TRBJ1-1, reads KAGVTQTPRYLIKTRGQQVTLSCSPISGHRSVSWYQQTPGQGLQFLFEYFSETQRNKGNFPGRFSGRQFSNSRSEMNVSTLELGDSALYLCASSLGVNTEAFFGQGTRLTVV.

The chain uses TRBV7-3 and TRBJ1-1, with a tentative D call TRBD1 (6 bases). Trimming pared 1 base from V and 4 bases from J, leaving 10 bases between. Germline assignment: CDR1 SGHTA and CDR2 FQGTGA. This CDR3 has 14 residues. This CDR3 is CASSLRGGGTEAFF. The CDR3 region has the DNA TGTGCCAGCAGCTTAAGAGGGGGTGGCACTGAAGCTTTCTTT. Full variable domain (missing parts from reference TRBV7-3 and TRBJ1-1): GAGVSQTPSNKVTEKGKYVELRCDPISGHTALYWYRQSLGQGPEFLIYFQGTGAADDSGLPNDRFFAVRPEGSVSTLKIQRTERGDSAVYLCASSLRGGGTEAFFGQGTRLTVV.

This clone was recorded once. J is TRBJ2-3 and V is TRBV2; 9 bases align to TRBD2. Germline CDR1 reads SNHLY; CDR2 reads FYNNEI. J was trimmed by 0 bases and V by 2 bases; bases with no gene match: 9. CDR3 size: 18 residues. In DNA form, the CDR3 reads TGTGCCAGCAGTGAAAGGACGATGACTAGCGGTAGCACAGATACGCAGTATTTT. It translates to CASSERTMTSGSTDTQYF.

This clone has just a few counts. The chain uses TRBV7-9 and TRBJ1-3, with a weak D call TRBD1 (5 bases). CDR1 and CDR2 from the germline V gene are SEHNR and FQNEAQ (reference sequence). The CDR3 loop spans 15 amino acids. Trimming pared 3 bases from V and 0 bases from J, leaving 9 bases between. Here the CDR3 reads CASSLGTSSGNTIYF. The CDR3 region has the DNA TGTGCCAGCAGCTTGGGGACCTCCTCTGGAAACACCATATATTTT. Full variable domain (remainder filled in from reference TRBV7-9 and TRBJ1-3): DTGVSQNPRHKITKRGQNVTFRCDPISEHNRLYWYRQTLGQGPEFLTYFQNEAQLEKSRLLSDRFSAERPKGSFSTLEIQRTEQGDSAMYLCASSLGTSSGNTIYFGEGSWLTVV.

V and J are TRBV18 and TRBJ1-1; D is perhaps TRBD1 (5 bases). Germline CDR1 is KGHSH and CDR2 is LQKENI. There are 13 residues in the CDR3. The ends were cut back, 0 bases at V and 4 bases at J, with 6 bases in the middle. DNA of the CDR3: TGTGCCAGCTCACCACCGCAGGGCACTGAAGCTTTCTTT. Translation gives CASSPPQGTEAFF.

The chain couples TRBV19 to TRBJ1-1, with 9 positions matching TRBD1. The germline V gene has CDR1 LNHDA and CDR2 SQIVND (reference sequence). CDR3 length: 14 amino acids. The V segment lost 7 bases and the J segment 13 bases; nucleotides outside the gene matches: 16. The CDR3 DNA reads as TGTGCCAGTACCCACGGTGGGACAGGGTTTTTCGGTTTCTTT. Translating it yields CASTHGGTGFFGFF.

V usage is TRBV28 and J usage is TRBJ1-3; D remains ambiguous. The germline V gene has CDR1 MDHEN and CDR2 SYDVKM. The V and J ends lost 5 bases and 4 bases respectively, with 9 bases between them. The CDR3 sequence is 13 residues long. CDR3 protein: CASSRTTGNTIYF. CDR3 sequence (DNA): TGTGCCAGCAGTCGGACCACCGGAAACACCATATATTTT.

The J gene is TRBJ1-2, the V gene TRBV7-6; no clear D. CDR1 is SGHVS, CDR2 FNYEAQ, per germline. The CDR3 is 13 residues long. V lost 8 bases to trimming and J lost 6 bases, with 16 bases between them. The CDR3 bases are TGTGCCAGCCGTTCACGATTCCCTGATGGCTACACCTTC. Encoded protein: CASRSRFPDGYTF.

This rearrangement joins TRBV6-5 to TRBJ2-7; 8 bases align to TRBD1. Germline V lookup: CDR1 MNHEY, CDR2 SVGAGI. Trimming at V came to 6 bases and at J to 7 bases, leaving 11 bases not matched to a gene. The CDR3 sequence is 14 residues long. The CDR3 loop reads CASRPGQVLGEQYF. For the CDR3, the DNA is TGTGCCAGCAGGCCGGGACAGGTCCTGGGGGAGCAGTACTTC.

The V call is TRBV29-1, the J call TRBJ2-3; 10 bases fit TRBD2. V shed 5 bases and J 5 bases; nucleotides not matched to a gene: 7. The CDR3 length is 14 residues. Germline CDR1 and CDR2: SQVTM and ANQGSEA. CDR3 amino acids: CSVRVAGGGDTQYF. In DNA, the CDR3 is TGCAGCGTTCGGGTAGCGGGGGGCGGAGATACGCAGTATTTT.

The chain employs TRBV5-8 and TRBJ2-7; perhaps TRBD1 as D (5 bases). CDR1 SGHTS and CDR2 YDEGEE come from the germline V gene. This CDR3 spans 13 amino acids. The V end lost 4 bases, the J end lost 6 bases, and 14 bases lay between the germline ends. The chain's CDR3 is CASSHKTVSEQYF. The DNA of the CDR3 is TGTGCCAGCAGCCACAAGACAGTAAGCGAGCAGTACTTC. The complete variable domain, with remaining parts taken from reference TRBV5-8 and TRBJ2-7, reads EAGVTQSPTHLIKTRGQQATLRCSPISGHTSVYWYQQALGLGLQFLLWYDEGEERNRGNFPPRFSGRQFPNYSSELNVNALELEDSALYLCASSHKTVSEQYFGPGTRLTVT.

The chain is built from TRBV18 and TRBJ1-2; a weak D match, TRBD1 (5 bases). V was shortened by 2 bases and J by 4 bases, with 14 bases between the two germline ends. CDR3 length: 15 amino acids. CDR1 is KGHSH, CDR2 LQKENI, per germline. Here the CDR3 DNA reads TGTGCCAGCTCACCAATCGGGGGACGGTCCTATGGCTACACCTTC. It translates to CASSPIGGRSYGYTF.

The chain is built from TRBV18 and TRBJ1-4; D might be TRBD1 (5 bases). V was pared by 2 bases and J by 0 bases, with 7 bases between. This CDR3 spans 15 amino acids. CDR1 is KGHSH, CDR2 LQKENI, per germline. CDR3 DNA sequence: TGTGCCAGCTCACCAATACAGGCAACTAATGAAAAACTGTTTTTT. Translated, it gives CASSPIQATNEKLFF.

This chain joins TRBV11-3 and TRBJ1-1, with D maybe TRBD1 (6 bases). Trimming shortened V by 5 bases and J by 0 bases, and 7 bases separated the two germline ends. The CDR3 length is 13 residues. Germline loops: CDR1 SGHNT, CDR2 YENEEA. The CDR3 coding sequence is TGTGCCAGCAGCGACAGGTTGAACACTGAAGCTTTCTTT. It specifies CASSDRLNTEAFF.

The gene calls are TRBV10-3 and TRBJ2-2; D is ambiguous. This CDR3 comprises 13 residues. Germline CDR1 reads ENHRY; CDR2 reads SYGVKD. Between the trimmed V and J ends, which lost 9 bases and 3 bases, there was a span of 11 bases. The CDR3 loop reads CAINREDTGELFF. The CDR3 region has the DNA TGTGCCATAAACCGAGAGGACACCGGGGAGCTGTTTTTT.

The V call is TRBV6-5, the J call TRBJ2-7; D not certain. V lost 3 bases and J lost 4, with 7 bases in between. Looked up from germline, CDR1 is MNHEY and CDR2 is SVGAGI. This CDR3 has 12 residues. The CDR3 is CASSYWGYEQYF. Written as DNA, the CDR3 is TGTGCCAGCAGTTATTGGGGATACGAGCAGTACTTC.

This rearrangement joins TRBV30 to TRBJ2-7, with D tentatively TRBD1 (6 bases). The V and J ends lost 3 bases and 0 bases respectively, with 9 bases between them. The CDR3 runs to 13 residues. Looked up from germline, CDR1 is GTSNPN and CDR2 is SVGIG (reference sequence). CDR3 nucleotides: TGTGCCTGGAGCGGACAGAGCTCCTACGAGCAGTACTTC. It is translated as CAWSGQSSYEQYF.